This T cell receptor beta chain was recorded in a study of response to subunit inactivated influenza vaccine. Study-wide results and caveats: Each seasonal influenza vaccination recruits few new T cells, the authors suggested.

Each CDR3 protein gets one entry after TCRdb re-called the RT-PCR reads with MiXCR. This table has about 780,000 distinct CDR3 sequences, less than 20% appearing once. CDR3 length: 16 residues. Trimming pared 2 bases from V and 0 bases from J, leaving 14 bases between. Germline assignment: CDR1 DFQATT and CDR2 SNEGSKA (reference sequence). This clonotype has more than one count but fewer than ten. Antigen: not known. This chain links TRBV20-1 with TRBJ2-1, with D possibly matching TRBD2 (6 bases). This specimen consisted of PBMCs from blood, obtained 4 to 6 days after vaccination. The receptor was derived from a man aged 50-60 years who received an inactivated influenza vaccine. The DNA for the CDR3 is TGCAGTGCTAGACTAGCTGGAGGGATCTCCTACAATGAGCAGTTCTTC. Translating gives CSARLAGGISYNEQFF.